A selection of T cell receptor beta chains follows, all from one sample in a study of shared clonotypes between healthy human individuals. The repertoire was sequenced with immunoSEQ multiplex PCR; TCRdb's copy has only in-frame clones and lacks some. The sample has roughly 550,000 clones, less than 97% seen once; the top ten hold around 0.11%. Sequenced: naive CD8+ T cells sorted from blood. Receptors originate from a woman aged 25-40 years in good health. CDR3s include the opening cysteine and the closing phenylalanine or tryptophan. A D gene is named only where the DNA matches it firmly. Clone size is stated in some rows and not others, as once, few, many or a class when expanded.

V: TRBV5-4
D: -
size: -
J: TRBJ1-2
CDR3: CASSPMAGDMGYTF
DNA: TGTGCCAGCAGCCCTATGGCAGGGGATATGGGCTACACCTTC

V: TRBV7-9
D: -
size: -
J: TRBJ2-2
CDR3: CASSWDGGETGELFF
DNA: TGTGCCAGCAGCTGGGACGGGGGTGAGACCGGGGAGCTGTTTTTT

V: TRBV9
D: -
size: -
J: TRBJ2-7
CDR3: CASSGDGNEQYF
DNA: TGTGCCAGCAGCGGGGACGGGAACGAGCAGTACTTC

V: TRBV4-2
D: TRBD2
size: -
J: TRBJ2-7
CDR3: CASSQDDSGRAYEQYF
DNA: TGTGCCAGCAGCCAAGATGATTCCGGGAGGGCCTACGAGCAGTACTTC

V: TRBV7-9
D: -
size: once
J: TRBJ1-3
CDR3: CASSSNDEVSGDTIYF
DNA: TGTGCCAGCAGCTCCAACGACGAAGTATCTGGGGACACCATATATTTT

V: TRBV6-5
D: TRBD1
size: -
J: TRBJ1-2
CDR3: CASSSGQGARYGYTF
DNA: TGTGCCAGCAGTTCCGGACAGGGGGCTAGGTATGGCTACACCTTC

V: TRBV27
D: -
size: -
J: TRBJ2-1
CDR3: CASSLSRGTSRWNEQFF
DNA: TGTGCCAGCAGTTTATCTAGGGGAACTAGCCGTTGGAATGAGCAGTTCTTC

V: TRBV4-1
D: -
size: -
J: TRBJ2-7
CDR3: CASSQTWGLPNEQYF
DNA: TGCGCCAGCAGCCAGACATGGGGGCTCCCTAACGAGCAGTACTTC

V: TRBV25-1
D: -
size: -
J: TRBJ2-7
CDR3: CASSGSGEYEQYF
DNA: TGTGCCAGCAGTGGGTCAGGGGAGTACGAGCAGTACTTC

V: TRBV5-1
D: TRBD1
size: -
J: TRBJ1-3
CDR3: CASSQQGNTIYF
DNA: TGCGCCAGCTCCCAACAGGGGAACACCATATATTTT

V: TRBV7-9
D: TRBD2
size: -
J: TRBJ2-5
CDR3: CASSSGRVETQYF
DNA: TGTGCCAGCAGCAGCGGGAGGGTAGAGACCCAGTACTTC

V: TRBV28
D: TRBD1
size: -
J: TRBJ2-7
CDR3: CASSDRGGSYEQYF
DNA: TGTGCCAGCAGTGACAGGGGTGGGTCCTACGAGCAGTACTTC

V: TRBV19
D: TRBD2
size: -
J: TRBJ2-7
CDR3: CASSIVPTSGRRYEQYF
DNA: TGTGCCAGTAGTATAGTTCCGACTAGCGGGAGAAGGTACGAGCAGTACTTC

V: TRBV21-1
D: -
size: -
J: TRBJ1-2
CDR3: CASSNGGNGFGYTF
DNA: TGTGCCAGCAGCAATGGGGGGAATGGATTTGGCTACACCTTC

V: TRBV25-1
D: -
size: -
J: TRBJ2-2
CDR3: CASSESGGTGELFF
DNA: TGTGCCAGCAGTGAAAGCGGAGGGACCGGGGAGCTGTTTTTT

V: TRBV28
D: -
size: -
J: TRBJ2-1
CDR3: CASRTPTEIPSYNEQFF
DNA: TGTGCCAGCAGAACCCCGACAGAAATTCCCTCCTACAATGAGCAGTTCTTC

V: TRBV15
D: -
size: -
J: TRBJ1-5
CDR3: CATSRDERNQPQHF
DNA: TGTGCCACCAGCAGAGATGAGAGGAATCAGCCCCAGCATTTT